The following is a TCR beta chain sequence with its context. Its antigen is unknown. This sample was included in a study of blood T cells in healthy people across ages. Whole-study context: Roughly one uniquely barcoded beta molecule per two T cells was captured. General study results and limits: The diversity estimates, figures obtained from one million T cells, were considered underestimates.

Next came a second PCR, run for about 6 to 12 cycles, which used a sample-barcoded 5' primer along with a J-beta primer mix. Unique molecular identifiers of 12 random nucleotides labeled each cDNA. TCRdb processed the 5' RACE reads anew with MiXCR; each CDR3 protein has one entry. The profile covers more than 700,000 distinct CDR3 sequences, with about 55% appearing a single time and under 50% taken by the ten largest. Germline V gene lookup returns CDR1 MGHRA and CDR2 YSYEKL. Between the trimmed V and J ends, which lost 6 bases and 4 bases, there was a span of 18 bases. This CDR3 has 15 residues. The sample comprised blood. This receptor was taken from a man older than 75 in good health. The chain recombines TRBV4-1 with TRBJ1-1, with D unresolved. The CDR3, as DNA: TGCGCCAGCAGATACCTCGCGGGGAGTGGCACTGAAGCTTTCTTT. Protein product: CASRYLAGSGTEAFF.